The T cell receptor (beta chain) under discussion was sequenced for a study of blood T cell repertoires in COVID-19. Categorization into cohorts depended on clinical history that participants reported. The recovered donors of Cohort 3 showed two negative PCRs, clearance, or symptom resolution. Per the study methods: Researchers report that nucleated cell counts were estimated from reference gene primer amplification. The table came from immunoSEQ multiplex PCR; TCRdb's copy has only in-frame clones and leaves some out. That table furnishes V, J and clone size, whereas the DNA furnished D and trimming. Found here are 190,000 or so clones, more than 80% of them singletons; the top ten hold over 1%. Sample: PBMCs or T cells enriched from blood (not recorded which). This sequence originates from a man between 25 and 39 years old who had recovered from COVID-19.

The DNA for the CDR3 is TGTGCCAGCAGTTCAACTATAACTAATGAAAAACTGTTTTTT. It yields the protein CASSSTITNEKLFF. The rearrangement links TRBV6-5 to TRBJ1-4, with D hard to call. Trimming shortened V by 4 bases and J by 1 base, and 7 bases separated the two germline ends. Per the germline V gene, CDR1 is MNHEY and CDR2 is SVGAGI. This CDR3 contains 14 residues.